A single sample gave rise to the 8 T cell receptor beta chains below, sequenced in a study of cytotoxic CD8 clonotypes in ibrutinib-treated CLL. Profiled with immunoSEQ multiplex PCR; TCRdb holds only in-frame clones, not every one. The table lists 130,000 or so clones, 70% to 85% of them singletons, with around 30% in the top ten. The starting material was PBMCs, obtained after 12 months of ibrutinib treatment. All receptors come from a human donor with chronic lymphocytic leukemia.

In its sample, this clone was seen once. The J gene is TRBJ1-3, the V gene TRBV9; D uncertain. Per germline, CDR1 SGDLS and CDR2 YYNGEE. This CDR3 contains 15 residues. V lost 3 bases and J lost 0, with 10 bases in between. The CDR3 region has the DNA TGTGCCAGCAGCGACCGTATCCTCTCTGGAAACACCATATATTTT. Translation gives CASSDRILSGNTIYF.

V gene TRBV6-4 combines with J gene TRBJ1-1; TRBD1 matches 8 bases. Trimming removed 4 bases from V and 2 bases from J; junction bases left unmatched: 3. The germline V gene encodes CDR1 MRHNA and CDR2 SNTAGT. The CDR3 extends over 14 amino acids. CDR3 DNA: TGTGCCAGCAGTGTGGACAGGGTCAACACTGAAGCTTTCTTT. It yields the protein CASSVDRVNTEAFF.

The rearrangement uses TRBV18 and TRBJ1-2, with TRBD1 matching over 9 bases. The ends lost 3 bases at V and 14 bases at J; junction bases unmatched: 7. Germline CDR1 KGHSH, CDR2 LQKENI. The CDR3 length is 12 residues. The CDR3 region has the DNA TGTGCCAGCTCACCTTCACAGGGGGCGCGGACCTTC. Residues: CASSPSQGARTF. The variable domain in full, with the rest retrieved from reference TRBV18 and TRBJ1-2, is NAGVMQNPRHLVRRRGQEARLRCSPMKGHSHVYWYRQLPEEGLKFMVYLQKENIIDESGMPKERFSAEFPKEGPSILRIQQVVRGDSAAYFCASSPSQGARTFGSGTRLTVV.

The V gene is TRBV5-1, the J gene TRBJ1-1; 7 bases are a match to TRBD1. Trimming cost V 4 bases and J 2 bases; bases outside gene matches: 5. From germline, CDR1 is SGHRS and CDR2 YFSETQ. The CDR3 length is 14 residues. CDR3 residues: CASSGRDRNTEAFF. As DNA, the CDR3 is TGCGCCAGCAGCGGACGGGACAGAAACACTGAAGCTTTCTTT.

The chain couples TRBV20-1 to TRBJ2-1, with D possibly being TRBD1 (6 bases). CDR3 size: 11 residues. V dropped 5 bases and J dropped 7 bases, with 9 bases sitting between them. Germline assignment: CDR1 DFQATT and CDR2 SNEGSKA (reference sequence). The chain's CDR3 is CSAPQGNEQFF. The CDR3 nucleotides read TGCAGTGCTCCTCAGGGGAATGAGCAGTTCTTC.

The chain uses TRBV6-6 and TRBJ2-5; a weak D match, TRBD1 (6 bases). In germline, CDR1 is MNHNY, CDR2 SVGAGI (reference sequence). The CDR3 extends over 13 amino acids. The V and J ends lost 5 bases and 2 bases respectively, with 9 bases between them. The CDR3 region is CASSPGQQETQYF. In nucleotides, the CDR3 is TGTGCCAGCAGTCCAGGACAGCAAGAGACCCAGTACTTC.

V and J are TRBV28 and TRBJ1-5; D gene uncertain. The CDR3 runs to 13 residues. Germline lookup yields CDR1 MDHEN and CDR2 SYDVKM. Trimming cost V 3 bases and J 6 bases, with 9 bases left between them. DNA for the CDR3: TGTGCCAGCAGTTTCCTGGGAACTCAGCCCCAGCATTTT. Amino acids: CASSFLGTQPQHF.

The chain combines TRBV4-3 with TRBJ2-7; the D is unclear. The V gene lost 8 bases and the J gene lost 2 bases, with 16 bases spanning the gap. The germline gives CDR1 LGHNA, CDR2 YSLEER. This CDR3 region has 14 residues. The CDR3 DNA follows: TGCGCCAGCGCCTTGGACGTAGCCGCCTACGAGCAGTACTTC. It yields the protein CASALDVAAYEQYF.